The source of this T cell receptor (beta chain) is a study of technical replicates of blood from several donors. Germline values: CDR1 DFQATT, CDR2 SNEGSKA (reference sequence). Trimming left V 2 bases short and J 4 bases short, with 5 bases between. The CDR3 runs to 11 residues. Clones were read by immunoSEQ multiplex PCR, and TCRdb kept only the in-frame ones, dropping some. The data show tens of thousands of clones, 80% to 90% seen once. What was sequenced was PBMCs. The clonotype was recovered from a human donor in good health. Some clones in this sample may be carry-over from other donors' samples. The chain links TRBV20-1 to TRBJ1-2; D possibly corresponds to TRBD1 (5 bases). The CDR3 here is CSARTGYGYTF. The CDR3 region has the DNA TGCAGTGCTAGAACAGGCTATGGCTACACCTTC.